This is a list of T cell receptor beta chains from one sample in a study of cytomegalovirus exposure and HLA in healthy donors. TCRdb's table, derived via immunoSEQ multiplex PCR, lists solely in-frame clones and lacks some. Here the sample spans about 97,000 clones, around 75% being singletons. Sequenced: PBMCs. The receptors were gathered from a man over 45 in good health and CMV-seronegative. The CDR3 runs from the conserved cysteine through the conserved F or W. The D gene is left open where the match is weak. Expanded clones get a size class; other rows say once, few or many, or leave the size out.

clone size | CDR3 length | J gene | V gene | D gene | CDR3 DNA | CDR3 protein
NA | 14 | TRBJ1-3 | TRBV21-1 | NA | TGTGCCAGCAGCAAATATAGCTCTGGAAACACCATATATTTT | CASSKYSSGNTIYF
once | 14 | TRBJ2-5 | TRBV5-6 | TRBD2 | TGTGCCAGCAGCTTAGCGGGGGGAGGAGAGACCCAGTACTTC | CASSLAGGGETQYF
NA | 16 | TRBJ1-1 | TRBV19 | TRBD1 | TGTGCCAGTAGTCCCTCCCGGGACAGGGGACGGACTGAAGCTTTCTTT | CASSPSRDRGRTEAFF
few | 14 | TRBJ1-3 | TRBV28 | NA | TGTGCCAGCAGTATACCCGGACAGGGAAACACCATATATTTT | CASSIPGQGNTIYF
NA | 17 | TRBJ2-1 | TRBV18 | TRBD2 | TGTGCCAGCTCACCGGGCGGGGGGGCCGTCACCTACAATGAGCAGTTCTTC | CASSPGGGAVTYNEQFF
NA | 15 | TRBJ2-3 | TRBV28 | NA | TGTGCCAGCAGTTTACTAGAGGGGGTCACAGATACGCAGTATTTT | CASSLLEGVTDTQYF
NA | 14 | TRBJ1-4 | TRBV5-5 | TRBD1 | TGTGCCAGCAGCTACACAGGGGGGGATGAAAAACTGTTTTTT | CASSYTGGDEKLFF
few | 16 | TRBJ2-7 | TRBV11-2 | NA | TGTGCCAGCAGCTTAACCCTGAGGCAAGAAACCTACGAGCAGTACTTC | CASSLTLRQETYEQYF
NA | 15 | TRBJ1-3 | TRBV28 | TRBD1 | TGTGCCAGCAGGGAACAGGGGGTCTCTGGAAACACCATATATTTT | CASREQGVSGNTIYF
NA | 13 | TRBJ2-5 | TRBV28 | TRBD2 | TGTGCCAGCTATAGCGGGGGGGCGGGGACCCAGTACTTC | CASYSGGAGTQYF
once | 16 | TRBJ2-7 | TRBV5-1 | TRBD2 | TGCGCCAGCAGCCGGTCCGGAGGGACTAGCGGATACGAGCAGTACTTC | CASSRSGGTSGYEQYF
NA | 14 | TRBJ2-7 | TRBV28 | TRBD1 | TGTGCCAGCATCGGACAGGGGGCCTCCTACGAGCAGTACTTC | CASIGQGASYEQYF
NA | 18 | TRBJ2-7 | TRBV15 | TRBD2 | TGTGCCACCAGCAGAGATCGTAGTGGTCCTAGCGGGAGCCACGAGCAGTACTTC | CATSRDRSGPSGSHEQYF
NA | 15 | TRBJ2-1 | TRBV7-2 | NA | TGTGCCAGCAGCTTAGAACGGGAGTGGGGCGATGAGCAGTTCTTC | CASSLEREWGDEQFF
few | 16 | TRBJ2-1 | TRBV9 | TRBD2 | TGTGCCAGCAGCGGCCTCGGAGCGGGGGGCAACAATGAGCAGTTCTTC | CASSGLGAGGNNEQFF
NA | 13 | TRBJ2-5 | TRBV29-1 | TRBD2 | TGCAGCGCCAGGACTAGCGGCCAAGAGACCCAGTACTTC | CSARTSGQETQYF
NA | 15 | TRBJ2-3 | TRBV9 | TRBD1 | TGTGCCAGCAGCGCAATGACAGGGGCTTCAGATACGCAGTATTTT | CASSAMTGASDTQYF
NA | 14 | TRBJ1-5 | TRBV7-8 | TRBD1 | TGTGCCAGCAGCGAGGACAGGGTAAATCAGCCCCAGCATTTT | CASSEDRVNQPQHF
NA | 15 | TRBJ2-2 | TRBV9 | NA | TGTGCCAGCAGCGTGGGGGCGTCGAACACCGGGGAGCTGTTTTTT | CASSVGASNTGELFF
NA | 14 | TRBJ1-4 | TRBV29-1 | TRBD1 | TGCAGCGCCAGCCAGGGGGCGGCTAATGAAAAACTGTTTTTT | CSASQGAANEKLFF
NA | 15 | TRBJ2-3 | TRBV18 | NA | TGTGCCAGCTCGGTGGGCAGGGGTGTCACAGATACGCAGTATTTT | CASSVGRGVTDTQYF
NA | 15 | TRBJ1-5 | TRBV6-6 | NA | TGTGCCAGCAGTTACGAGTCAGGCCGCAATCAGCCCCAGCATTTT | CASSYESGRNQPQHF
NA | 19 | TRBJ2-7 | TRBV4-1 | TRBD1 | TGCGCCAGCAGCCAAGACTCCGGGACAGGGAAGTACGGAATCTACGAGCAGTACTTC | CASSQDSGTGKYGIYEQYF
NA | 14 | TRBJ1-2 | TRBV19 | TRBD1 | TGTGCCAGTAGTGCGACAGGGGGCAGCTATGGCTACACCTTC | CASSATGGSYGYTF
NA | 17 | TRBJ1-3 | TRBV28 | TRBD1 | TGTGCCAGCAGTCGTCCCGGGACAGGGGGCTCTGGAAACACCATATATTTT | CASSRPGTGGSGNTIYF
NA | 13 | TRBJ2-5 | TRBV5-1 | NA | TGCGCCAGCAACGAAGGCGGGGAAGAGACCCAGTACTTC | CASNEGGEETQYF
NA | 14 | TRBJ2-1 | TRBV11-3 | NA | TGTGCCAGCAGCTTAAACGGGGGTGACGATGAGCAGTTCTTC | CASSLNGGDDEQFF